This TCR beta chain was captured by sequencing in a study of graft-versus-host responses after intestinal transplantation. Method: immunoSEQ multiplex PCR; TCRdb's copy keeps in-frame clones and lacks some. The data show 8,000 to 9,000 clones, about a third seen once. Trimming cost V 7 bases and J 1 base, with 13 bases left between them. The CDR3 loop spans 14 amino acids. Germline CDR1 and CDR2: MDHEN and SYDVKM. This clone is medium-sized (0.01 to 0.1%) in the sample. Study observations and caveats: Some patients had graft-donor T cell macrochimerism. In their allografts, the ratios of graft-versus-host to host-versus-graft T cell clones were high.

The specimen comprised alloreactive CD4+ T cells from a mixed lymphocyte reaction culture, sampled before intestinal transplant. Subset: CFSE-low proliferating T cells sorted from roughly six-day pre-transplant mixed lymphocyte reaction (GvH or HvG direction). This TCR derives from a human patient who received an intestinal transplant. The chain uses TRBV28 and TRBJ1-2, with D uncertain. CDR3 nucleotides: TGTGCCAGCACCATCACTGATAATAACTATGGCTACACCTTC. Translated, it gives CASTITDNNYGYTF.